This entry lists 10 T cell receptor beta chains sequenced from one sample in a study of Ad26.COV2.S vaccination and SARS-CoV-2 variants. Treatment here: around 19 received Ad26.COV2.S at low or high dose, single or two shots; 5 received placebo; per-sample allocation not given. At day 63 after the first vaccine or placebo injection, samples were drawn. Sequencing was performed with immunoSEQ multiplex PCR; in TCRdb, only in-frame clones are kept and a portion is missing. The table includes hundreds of thousands of clones, around 90% detected once. Sequenced material: peripheral blood, taken in a trial of Ad26.COV2.S vaccine versus placebo. These receptors were obtained from a person between 18 and 60 years old who received the Ad26.COV2.S COVID-19 vaccine or a placebo.

The gene calls are TRBV24-1 and TRBJ1-5; TRBD1 might be the D (6 bases). Between the trimmed V and J ends, which lost 4 bases and 7 bases, there was a span of 10 bases. The V gene's germline CDR1 is KGHDR and CDR2 SFDVKD. The CDR3 extends over 13 amino acids. CDR3 bases: TGTGCCACCAGTGAAAACAGGGTCCAGCCCCAGCATTTT. Its protein is CATSENRVQPQHF.

The chain joins TRBV6-6 to TRBJ2-1, with 14 bases identical to TRBD2. The CDR3 is 15 residues long. V lost 5 bases to trimming and J lost 7 bases; unmatched junction nucleotides: 4. Germline assignment: CDR1 MNHNY and CDR2 SVGAGI (reference sequence). CDR3 residues: CASSTGTSGGNEQFF. As DNA, the CDR3 is TGTGCCAGCAGTACGGGGACTAGCGGGGGTAATGAGCAGTTCTTC.

This clone occurred once. As DNA, the CDR3 is TGCAGTGCTGCAGGGCCAGATACGCAGTATTTT. Protein product: CSAAGPDTQYF. The chain recombines TRBV20-1 with TRBJ2-3, with D tentatively TRBD1 (5 bases). The ends were cut back, 5 bases at V and 4 bases at J, with 7 bases in the middle. The CDR3 spans 11 residues. Germline lookup yields CDR1 DFQATT and CDR2 SNEGSKA (reference sequence).

The V gene is TRBV7-2, the J gene TRBJ2-1, with TRBD2 identical over 9 bases. The length of the CDR3 is 17 residues. Germline CDR1 SGHTA, CDR2 FQGNSA. V trimming: 3 bases; J trimming: 0 bases; junction bases outside the gene matches: 6. The CDR3 here is CASSFGSGGLSYNEQFF. CDR3 DNA: TGTGCCAGCAGCTTTGGTAGCGGGGGCCTCTCCTACAATGAGCAGTTCTTC.

Concerning this clone: This sample includes further DNA sequences coding for the same CDR3. The chain employs TRBV5-1 and TRBJ2-7, with 7 nucleotides matching TRBD1. Germline V gives CDR1 SGHRS, CDR2 YFSETQ. The V segment lost 0 bases and the J segment 2 bases; nucleotides outside the gene matches: 5. The CDR3 length is 15 residues. CDR3 in amino acids: CASSLGGTVPYEQYF. CDR3 coding DNA: TGCGCCAGCAGCTTGGGGGGGACAGTTCCCTACGAGCAGTACTTC.

V and J are TRBV7-2 and TRBJ1-2; unclear D gene. Trimming cost V 5 bases and J 7 bases, with 14 bases left between them. CDR3 length: 13 amino acids. CDR1 is SGHTA, CDR2 FQGNSA, per germline. CDR3 amino acids: CASSLPKGGGYTF. DNA of the CDR3: TGTGCCAGCAGCCTGCCTAAGGGAGGTGGCTACACCTTC.

This chain links TRBV7-2 with TRBJ2-3, with 7 positions matching TRBD1. The J segment lost 1 base and the V segment lost 7 bases, leaving 8 bases of the junction unmatched. CDR1 is SGHTA and CDR2 is FQGNSA in the germline V gene. This CDR3 region has 15 residues. The CDR3 protein is CASKTRGQGTDTQYF. DNA for the CDR3: TGTGCCAGCAAAACACGTGGACAGGGCACAGATACGCAGTATTTT.

This chain connects TRBV19 to TRBJ1-5; no reliable D call. This CDR3 has 12 amino acids. Germline V gives CDR1 LNHDA, CDR2 SQIVND (reference sequence). V was shortened by 10 bases and J by 4 bases, with 11 bases between the two germline ends. The CDR3 is CATSWENQPQHF. The CDR3, as DNA: TGTGCCACCTCTTGGGAAAATCAGCCCCAGCATTTT.

On this clone: This sequence may be a read error, since a much larger clone differs from it by one base. The identical CDR3 is also encoded by other nucleotide sequences in the sample. The chain links TRBV5-4 to TRBJ2-1; D is uncertain. The length of the CDR3 is 11 residues. Germline-derived CDR1 and CDR2 are SGHNT and YYREEE (reference sequence). The V gene lost 4 bases and the J gene lost 4 bases, with 3 bases spanning the gap. For the CDR3, the DNA is TGTGCCAGCAGCCTTTACAATGAGCAGTTCTTC. It yields the protein CASSLYNEQFF.

The chain has TRBV5-5 and TRBJ2-5, with D uncertain. CDR1 is SGHKS and CDR2 is YYEKEE in the germline V gene (reference sequence). V lost 5 bases to trimming and J lost 2 bases, with 16 bases between them. The CDR3 is made up of 15 amino acids. In DNA, the CDR3 is TGTGCCAGCAGTACGCGGAGCCTCCGACAAGAGACCCAGTACTTC. Translating it yields CASSTRSLRQETQYF.